Listed below are T cell receptor beta chains from one sample, sequenced in a study of cytomegalovirus exposure and HLA in healthy donors. Assay used: immunoSEQ multiplex PCR; TCRdb lists only in-frame clones, some missing. Of under 150,000 clones in the sample, less than 65% are singletons; the top ten hold more than 8.5%. Sequencing used PBMCs. The receptor set was obtained from a middle-aged man in good health and CMV-seropositive. The CDR3 runs from the conserved cysteine through the conserved F or W. D genes are given only for firm matches. Expanded clones get a size class; other rows say once, few or many, or leave the size out.

D | J | size | V | DNA | CDR3
- | TRBJ2-5 | - | TRBV2 | TGTGCCAGCAGTGAAGTAAGCGGCCTCCAAGAGACCCAGTACTTC | CASSEVSGLQETQYF
- | TRBJ2-1 | - | TRBV6-6 | TGTGCCAGCAGGCCGGGTGACTACAATGAGCAGTTCTTC | CASRPGDYNEQFF
- | TRBJ1-6 | few | TRBV5-1 | TGCGCCAGCAGTAACCCGGGATCACCCCTCCACTTT | CASSNPGSPLHF
- | TRBJ1-5 | few | TRBV7-2 | TGTGCCAGCAGCTTAAATCAGGGGAGCGAGCCCCAGCATTTT | CASSLNQGSEPQHF
- | TRBJ1-5 | few | TRBV28 | TGTGCCTGCAGGTCTTATAGCAATCAGCCCCAGCATTTT | CACRSYSNQPQHF
- | TRBJ1-5 | few | TRBV7-9 | TGTGCCAGCAGCTCTGACCCCGAGCGTAGCAATCAGCCCCAGCATTTT | CASSSDPERSNQPQHF
TRBD1 | TRBJ2-7 | - | TRBV7-9 | TGTGCCAGCAGCCCCTTGGACAGGGTCGAGCAGTACTTC | CASSPLDRVEQYF
TRBD1 | TRBJ2-7 | - | TRBV15 | TGTGCCACCAGCAGAGGGGACAGGGGCTACGAGCAGTACTTC | CATSRGDRGYEQYF
- | TRBJ2-1 | - | TRBV9 | TGTGCCAGCAGCGAGCAGCTAGGAGGTGAGCAGTTCTTC | CASSEQLGGEQFF
TRBD1 | TRBJ1-5 | - | TRBV19 | TGTGCCACCAGCGGACAGGGAGATCAGCCCCAGCATTTT | CATSGQGDQPQHF
TRBD1 | TRBJ1-2 | - | TRBV5-6 | TGTGCCAGCAGCTCCGGACAGGGAAACGGCTACACCTTC | CASSSGQGNGYTF
- | TRBJ1-4 | - | TRBV4-3 | TGCGCCAGCAGCCAAGAAGTCGGTAGGGCGCGGGGTAATGAAAAACTGTTTTTT | CASSQEVGRARGNEKLFF
- | TRBJ1-1 | few | TRBV9 | TGTGCCAGCAGCGCGGGGAATCTGGGTACTGAAGCTTTCTTT | CASSAGNLGTEAFF
- | TRBJ2-7 | - | TRBV7-2 | TGTGCCAGCATCCAACAGGAGCCCTACGAGCAGTACTTC | CASIQQEPYEQYF
TRBD2 | TRBJ2-3 | - | TRBV11-3 | TGTGCCAGCAGCCAAGGGACTAGCGGGATTACAGATACGCAGTATTTT | CASSQGTSGITDTQYF
- | TRBJ1-1 | - | TRBV11-2 | TGTGCCAGCAGCTTAGATCCGGACACTAAAGCTTCCTTT | CASSLDPDTKASF
TRBD1 | TRBJ2-1 | - | TRBV5-4 | TGTGCCAGCAGCTTTAATCCCCTGGGACAGGGAGCCAATGAGCAGTTCTTC | CASSFNPLGQGANEQFF
TRBD2 | TRBJ2-4 | few | TRBV5-4 | TGTGCCAGCGCGGCGGGGGGGTCGAAAAACATTCAGTACTTC | CASAAGGSKNIQYF
TRBD2 | TRBJ2-1 | few | TRBV11-2 | TGTGCCAGCAGCATCGGACTAGCTGAGCAGTTCTTC | CASSIGLAEQFF
- | TRBJ1-5 | - | TRBV19 | TGTGCCAGTAGTATCCGGGTGGATTGGAGCAATCAGCCCCAGCATTTT | CASSIRVDWSNQPQHF
- | TRBJ2-7 | - | TRBV4-2 | TGTGCCAGCAGCCAAGATCGAAGCACCTCCTACGAGCAGTACTTC | CASSQDRSTSYEQYF
- | TRBJ2-7 | few | TRBV7-3 | TGTGCCAGCAGCTTAACCCGTGGAGGGCCCTACGAGCAGTACTTC | CASSLTRGGPYEQYF